This passage covers 14 T cell receptor beta chains from one sample sequenced in a study of cytomegalovirus exposure and HLA in healthy donors. The PCR ran on 60 Vbeta and 13 Jbeta primers. Libraries were prepared by immunoSEQ multiplex PCR; TCRdb keeps only in-frame clonotypes and omits some of them. The repertoire holds 150,000 to 170,000 clones, with approximately 80% as singletons. Source material: PBMCs. Receptor source: a woman in her 40s in good health and CMV-seropositive.

This rearrangement joins TRBV28 to TRBJ2-3; 10 nucleotides line up with TRBD2. V was pared by 8 bases and J by 4 bases, with 12 bases of the junction left unmatched. In germline, CDR1 is MDHEN, CDR2 SYDVKM. The CDR3 contains 16 residues. In DNA, the CDR3 is TGTGCCAGCGAGCCCCTTAGCGGGAGGAATTCAGATACGCAGTATTTT. Translating gives CASEPLSGRNSDTQYF.

This chain links TRBV6-1 with TRBJ1-5; D is unclear. Germline CDR1 is MNHNS and CDR2 is SASEGT. This CDR3 is built from 13 residues. V lost 4 bases, J lost 4 bases, and 8 bases lay in between. CDR3 residues: CASSARENQPQHF. CDR3 coding DNA: TGTGCCAGCAGTGCCCGGGAAAATCAGCCCCAGCATTTT.

The chain couples TRBV11-2 to TRBJ2-3, with 14 nucleotides matching TRBD2. Germline CDR1 is SGHAT and CDR2 is FQNNGV. The CDR3 extends over 15 amino acids. J gave up 12 bases and V 5 bases, and 10 bases lay outside the gene matches. The CDR3 loop is CASSPLTTSGRAQYF. The CDR3 DNA is TGTGCCAGCAGCCCACTAACGACTAGCGGGAGGGCCCAGTATTTT.

The chain carries TRBV19 and TRBJ2-3, with 8 nucleotides matching TRBD1. This CDR3 has 15 residues. After removal of 7 bases from V and 8 bases from J, the junction contained 14 bases not matched to a gene. CDR1 LNHDA and CDR2 SQIVND come from the germline V gene (reference sequence). CDR3 in amino acids: CASNKRQGIVGTQYF. The CDR3 DNA sequence: TGTGCCAGTAATAAAAGACAGGGGATAGTAGGTACGCAGTATTTT. Filled out from reference TRBV19 and TRBJ2-3, the complete variable domain reads DGGITQSPKYLFRKEGQNVTLSCEQNLNHDAMYWYRQDPGQGLRLIYYSQIVNDFQKGDIAEGYSVSREKKESFPLTVTSAQKNPTAFYLCASNKRQGIVGTQYFGPGTRLTVL.

The V gene is TRBV6-6, the J gene TRBJ1-5, with 8 bases identical to TRBD1. This CDR3 contains 12 residues. V was clipped by 6 bases and J by 16 bases; unmatched bases: 11. CDR1 and CDR2 from the germline V gene are MNHNY and SVGAGI (reference sequence). In DNA form, the CDR3 reads TGTGCCAGCAGCATTCGACAGGGGAGTTTTCATTTT. Translation: CASSIRQGSFHF.

This chain uses TRBV5-4 with TRBJ2-7, with 14 bases identical to TRBD2. The CDR3 contains 16 residues. Germline V gene sequence: CDR1 SGHNT, CDR2 YYREEE (reference sequence). V lost 4 bases to trimming and J lost 6 bases; unmatched junction nucleotides: 9. CDR3 in amino acids: CASSRGTSGRLGEQYF. As DNA, the CDR3 is TGTGCCAGCAGCCGGGGGACTAGCGGGAGATTGGGCGAGCAGTACTTC. Full variable domain (outside the CDR3, taken from reference TRBV5-4 and TRBJ2-7): ETGVTQSPTHLIKTRGQQVTLRCSSQSGHNTVSWYQQALGQGPQFIFQYYREEENGRGNFPPRFSGLQFPNYSSELNVNALELDDSALYLCASSRGTSGRLGEQYFGPGTRLTVT.

The chain joins TRBV5-6 to TRBJ2-1, with 13 nucleotides matching TRBD2. Germline-derived CDR1 and CDR2 are SGHDT and YYEEEE. V shed 0 bases, J shed 10 bases, and the junction held 4 bases outside the gene matches. This CDR3 comprises 15 residues. In DNA form, the CDR3 reads TGTGCCAGCAGCTTGGGACTAGCGGGAGGATCAGAGCAGTTCTTC. It yields the protein CASSLGLAGGSEQFF.

V and J are TRBV6-1 and TRBJ2-7; 10 positions agree with TRBD1. Trimming took 6 bases from V and 1 from J; bases not matched to a gene: 3. Per the germline V gene, CDR1 is MNHNS and CDR2 is SASEGT. The CDR3 is made up of 14 amino acids. CDR3 DNA: TGTGCCAGCAGCGCGGGACAGGGGTCCTACGAGCAGTACTTC. The encoded protein is CASSAGQGSYEQYF.

The gene calls are TRBV28 and TRBJ2-3; TRBD2 matches 11 bases. The V and J ends lost 4 bases and 4 bases, in that order; junction bases with no gene match: 13. From germline, CDR1 is MDHEN and CDR2 SYDVKM. The length of the CDR3 is 18 residues. The CDR3 spells CASSSPGLAAWGSDTQYF. CDR3 DNA: TGTGCCAGCAGTTCCCCGGGACTAGCGGCCTGGGGATCAGATACGCAGTATTTT.

The V gene is TRBV6-1, the J gene TRBJ2-7; D gene unclear. Trimming stripped 4 bases from V and 2 bases from J, with 9 bases between. The CDR3 consists of 13 residues. Germline V gene data show CDR1 as MNHNS and CDR2 as SASEGT. The CDR3 DNA sequence: TGTGCCAGCAGTGTGACAATTCCCTACGAGCAGTACTTC. Amino acid sequence: CASSVTIPYEQYF.

V and J are TRBV5-1 and TRBJ2-7; 9 bases agree with TRBD2. Germline V lookup: CDR1 SGHRS, CDR2 YFSETQ. CDR3 length equals 16 residues. Losses at the gene ends were 4 bases for V and 3 bases for J; bases not matched to a gene: 11. The CDR3 here is CASSRQAGTSNYEQYF. Here the CDR3 DNA reads TGCGCCAGCAGCCGACAAGCCGGGACTAGCAACTACGAGCAGTACTTC.

This chain joins TRBV7-9 and TRBJ1-2; 9 bases are a match to TRBD1. The J segment lost 5 bases and the V segment lost 5 bases, leaving 15 bases of the junction unmatched. The V gene's germline CDR1 is SEHNR and CDR2 FQNEAQ (reference sequence). This CDR3 spans 17 amino acids. The CDR3 sequence: CASSRGQGMPRGYGYTF. DNA for the CDR3: TGTGCCAGCAGCCGAGGACAGGGGATGCCGAGAGGGTATGGCTACACCTTC.

The rearrangement links TRBV14 to TRBJ2-5; 10 nucleotides match TRBD2. This CDR3 comprises 15 residues. Looked up from germline, CDR1 is SGHDN and CDR2 is FVKESK. V shed 6 bases, J shed 4 bases, and the junction held 8 bases outside the gene matches. In nucleotides, the CDR3 is TGTGCCAGCAGACGGACTAGCGGACCCCGAGAGACCCAGTACTTC. The encoded protein is CASRRTSGPRETQYF. Filled out from reference TRBV14 and TRBJ2-5, the complete variable domain reads EAGVTQFPSHSVIEKGQTVTLRCDPISGHDNLYWYRRVMGKEIKFLLHFVKESKQDESGMPNNRFLAERTGGTYSTLKVQPAELEDSGVYFCASRRTSGPRETQYFGPGTRLLVL.

This rearrangement joins TRBV6-1 to TRBJ2-5, with D possibly being TRBD1 (6 bases). CDR3 length: 13 amino acids. The V end lost 4 bases, the J end lost 3 bases, and 9 bases lay between the germline ends. Germline-derived CDR1 and CDR2 are MNHNS and SASEGT. The CDR3 region has the DNA TGTGCCAGCAGTGGGACAGTTAAAGAGACCCAGTACTTC. It encodes CASSGTVKETQYF.